This T cell receptor beta chain derives from a study of cytomegalovirus exposure and HLA in healthy donors. Study results and limitations: By HLA locus, TCR association rates varied in a later analysis, with DRB1 showing the most and HLA-C the fewest. Roughly even sequencing depth across donors was the assumption behind the presence/absence analyses.

The CDR3 length is 13 residues. The germline V gene encodes CDR1 MNHEY and CDR2 SVGAGI. The V end lost 5 bases, the J end lost 9 bases, and 11 bases lay between the germline ends. The PCR ran on 60 Vbeta and 13 Jbeta primers. Libraries were prepared by immunoSEQ multiplex PCR; TCRdb keeps only in-frame clonotypes and omits some of them. The repertoire holds fewer than 85,000 clones, 75% to 80% seen once, with nearly 3.5% in the top ten. As to this clone: What it binds is unknown.

The rearrangement links TRBV6-5 to TRBJ1-6; D possibly corresponds to TRBD1 (6 bases). The sequencing sample was made of PBMCs. This TCR came from a man in his forties in good health and CMV-seronegative. The CDR3 loop reads CASSIRGGSPLHF. The CDR3 region has the DNA TGTGCCAGCAGTATCAGGGGCGGTTCACCCCTCCACTTT.